This record covers a single TCR beta chain. Profiling relied on immunoSEQ multiplex PCR, and the TCRdb table lists in-frame clones only, not all of them. Found here are approximately 210,000 clones, around four fifths of them singletons; the top ten hold approximately 0.9%. This sample was included in a study of blood T cell repertoires in COVID-19. CDR3 length equals 15 residues. The germline CDR1 and CDR2 sequences are KGHSH and LQKENI. J lost 5 bases, V lost 0 bases, and 4 bases had no gene match. The chain uses TRBV18 and TRBJ1-2, with 9 bases matching TRBD1. The sequenced sample was peripheral blood. The sequence was obtained from a man in his fifties or sixties with COVID-19, enrolled during active disease. The CDR3 DNA reads as TGTGCCAGCTCACCACCCCGGACAGGGGTATATGGCTACACCTTC. As protein: CASSPPRTGVYGYTF.